This entry lists 25 T cell receptor beta chains sequenced from one sample in a study of blood T cell repertoires in COVID-19. Only in-frame clones appear in the TCRdb table, and some are missing; sequencing was by immunoSEQ multiplex PCR. The repertoire has 45,000 to 60,000 clones, about 86% of them found once; the top ten carry approximately 12%. Source material: peripheral blood. Every receptor here comes from a man aged 65 to 79 with active COVID-19.

This chain joins TRBV4-1 and TRBJ2-7; maybe TRBD2 (6 bases). Germline V CDR1 and CDR2: MGHRA, YSYEKL. The CDR3 contains 14 residues. The V and J ends lost 5 bases and 0 bases respectively, with 11 bases between them. CDR3 in amino acids: CASSVRDFSYEQYF. In nucleotides, the CDR3 is TGCGCCAGCAGCGTCCGGGACTTCTCCTACGAGCAGTACTTC.

The chain links TRBV25-1 to TRBJ1-2; 7 nucleotides line up with TRBD1. V lost 6 bases, J lost 7 bases, and 5 bases stayed unmatched. CDR1 is MGHDK and CDR2 is SYGVNS in the germline V gene. The CDR3 consists of 12 residues. The CDR3 region has the DNA TGTGCCAGCAGAACAGGGGCCGGTGGCTACACCTTC. This codes for CASRTGAGGYTF.

The chain is built from TRBV5-5 and TRBJ2-1, with D tentatively TRBD1 (5 bases). Trimming took 4 bases from V and 10 from J, leaving 21 bases between them. This CDR3 region has 15 residues. Germline V CDR1 and CDR2: SGHKS, YYEKEE (reference sequence). The CDR3 is CASSLGSGRPGEQFF. CDR3 nucleotide sequence: TGTGCCAGCAGCCTGGGGTCAGGGCGCCCTGGGGAGCAGTTCTTC.

The chain is built from TRBV18 and TRBJ1-5; TRBD1 agrees at 7 bases. Unmatched junction bases numbered 6, after V lost 5 bases and J lost 2 bases. The CDR3 is made up of 15 amino acids. Germline-derived CDR1 and CDR2 are KGHSH and LQKENI. The CDR3 is CASSVDRARNQPQHF. The CDR3 DNA reads TGTGCCAGCTCAGTTGACAGGGCGCGCAATCAGCCCCAGCATTTT.

This sequence joins TRBV7-3 and TRBJ2-2; D may be TRBD2 (6 bases). The CDR3 contains 14 residues. CDR1 SGHTA and CDR2 FQGTGA come from the germline V gene. V gave up 5 bases and J gave up 5 bases, with 12 bases separating them. CDR3 sequence reads: CASSPTRGTGELFF. CDR3 nucleotides: TGTGCCAGCAGCCCAACCCGGGGGACCGGGGAGCTGTTTTTT.

V gene TRBV19 combines with J gene TRBJ1-4; no reliable D call. V was clipped by 1 base and J by 0 bases, with 9 bases between them. CDR3 length: 16 residues. Germline V gene lookup returns CDR1 LNHDA and CDR2 SQIVND (reference sequence). The CDR3 DNA sequence: TGTGCCAGTAGTATAGGGCCTTTTGCAACTAATGAAAAACTGTTTTTT. Encoded protein: CASSIGPFATNEKLFF. Combining the CDR3 with reference TRBV19 and TRBJ1-4 gives the whole variable domain DGGITQSPKYLFRKEGQNVTLSCEQNLNHDAMYWYRQDPGQGLRLIYYSQIVNDFQKGDIAEGYSVSREKKESFPLTVTSAQKNPTAFYLCASSIGPFATNEKLFFGSGTQLSVL.

This sequence joins TRBV18 and TRBJ1-2; no reliable D call. The CDR3 runs to 14 residues. Between the trimmed V and J ends, which lost 3 bases and 3 bases, there was a span of 11 bases. Germline V gene lookup returns CDR1 KGHSH and CDR2 LQKENI. The CDR3 region has the DNA TGTGCCAGCTCACCCCGCGGTGACTACTATGGCTACACCTTC. Translated: CASSPRGDYYGYTF.

This clone was observed a handful of times. This chain uses TRBV6-4 with TRBJ1-2; TRBD1 might be the D (6 bases). V lost 6 bases and J 2 bases, leaving 13 bases between the germline ends. The CDR3 sequence is 14 residues long. CDR1 MRHNA and CDR2 SNTAGT come from the germline V gene. CDR3 sequence (DNA): TGTGCCAGCAGCCAACAGGGCACAAACTATGGCTACACCTTC. This sequence encodes CASSQQGTNYGYTF.

The genes are TRBV6-2 or TRBV6-3 and TRBJ1-5; 7 bases map to TRBD1. This CDR3 spans 14 amino acids. The V segment lost 4 bases and the J segment 9 bases; nucleotides outside the gene matches: 9. Germline assignment: CDR1 MNHEY and CDR2 SVGEGT. CDR3 bases: TGTGCCAGCAGTTCCCAGGGGGGACGGGGGCCCCAGCATTTT. As protein: CASSSQGGRGPQHF.

The V call is TRBV5-1, the J call TRBJ2-2; TRBD1 might be the D (6 bases). With 4 bases removed from V and 1 base from J, the gap between germline ends came to 8 bases. The CDR3 runs 14 residues. Germline V gene sequence: CDR1 SGHRS, CDR2 YFSETQ. The CDR3 DNA follows: TGCGCCAGCAGCGTGACAGGGAACACCGGGGAGCTGTTTTTT. Residues: CASSVTGNTGELFF.

The V and J genes are TRBV7-2 and TRBJ1-5, with no clear D. V was pared by 3 bases and J by 0 bases, with 9 bases between. The CDR3 runs 15 residues. CDR1 and CDR2 from the germline V gene are SGHTA and FQGNSA. The CDR3 nucleotides read TGTGCCAGCAGCTTTTATAGCAATAGCAATCAGCCCCAGCATTTT. Amino acid sequence: CASSFYSNSNQPQHF.

The chain joins TRBV5-4 to TRBJ1-1; D remains ambiguous. The CDR3 covers 15 residues. CDR1 SGHNT and CDR2 YYREEE come from the germline V gene (reference sequence). The ends were cut back, 0 bases at V and 1 base at J, with 10 bases in the middle. The CDR3 sequence is CASSLVGRANTEAFF. For the CDR3, the DNA is TGTGCCAGCAGCTTGGTGGGGAGAGCGAACACTGAAGCTTTCTTT.

This chain uses TRBV4-2 with TRBJ2-3; unclear D gene. The CDR3 has 16 amino acids. V lost 0 bases to trimming and J lost 1 base, with 11 bases between them. Germline V gene sequence: CDR1 LGHNA, CDR2 YNFKEQ. CDR3 in DNA: TGTGCCAGCAGCCAAGACCCGCTTGGGCGCACAGATACGCAGTATTTT. It yields the protein CASSQDPLGRTDTQYF.

This clone was detected only a few times. The rearrangement joins TRBV6-1 to TRBJ1-2, with D maybe TRBD1 (6 bases). The CDR3 is 14 amino acids. Trimming stripped 2 bases from V and 6 bases from J, with 13 bases between. Germline CDR1 is MNHNS and CDR2 is SASEGT. CDR3 bases: TGTGCCAGCAGTGAAAATGGGGACATTGATGGCTACACCTTC. It translates to CASSENGDIDGYTF.

The chain recombines TRBV3-1 (or the pseudogene TRBV3-2) with TRBJ2-3; 13 bases agree with TRBD2. Germline CDR1 is LGHDT and CDR2 is YNNKEL (reference sequence). V shed 5 bases and J 1 base; nucleotides not matched to a gene: 6. The CDR3 spans 17 residues. The CDR3 here is CASSDGLAGARTDTQYF. The CDR3 nucleotides are TGTGCCAGCAGCGACGGACTAGCGGGGGCCCGCACAGATACGCAGTATTTT.

The genes are TRBV25-1 and TRBJ1-1, with TRBD1 matching over 7 bases. V lost 6 bases, J lost 4 bases, and 20 bases stayed unmatched. The CDR3 sequence is 18 residues long. Germline V CDR1 and CDR2: MGHDK, SYGVNS. In nucleotides, the CDR3 is TGTGCCAGCAGGAGGACAGAAGGGACTAGGGGGCAAAGCACTGAAGCTTTCTTT. Protein: CASRRTEGTRGQSTEAFF.

This chain joins TRBV4-3 and TRBJ1-2; D call uncertain. Between the trimmed V and J ends, which lost 0 bases and 5 bases, there was a span of 13 bases. The V gene's germline CDR1 is LGHNA and CDR2 YSLEER. This CDR3 has 15 residues. The CDR3 sequence: CASSQDVLLLYGYTF. CDR3 coding DNA: TGCGCCAGCAGCCAAGATGTACTGCTGCTGTATGGCTACACCTTC.

In DNA form, the CDR3 reads TGTGCCAGCAGTTACACGGGCAACAGGGTCGGCTACACCTTC. The encoded protein is CASSYTGNRVGYTF. The rearrangement joins TRBV6-6 to TRBJ1-2; perhaps TRBD1 as D (6 bases). Trimming stripped 2 bases from V and 8 bases from J, with 15 bases between. The CDR3 sequence is 14 residues long. In germline, CDR1 is MNHNY, CDR2 SVGAGI (reference sequence).

The V gene is TRBV3-1 (or the pseudogene TRBV3-2), the J gene TRBJ2-4; 9 positions match TRBD2. V lost 3 bases, J lost 8 bases, and 11 bases stayed unmatched. The length of the CDR3 is 16 residues. CDR1 LGHDT and CDR2 YNNKEL come from the germline V gene (reference sequence). The CDR3 DNA is TGTGCCAGCAGCCAGGAACCGGGACTAGCACAGGACATTCAGTACTTC. It encodes CASSQEPGLAQDIQYF.

This clone has just a few counts. The chain is built from TRBV6-2 or TRBV6-3 and TRBJ2-7, with 7 bases fitting TRBD2. There are 15 residues in the CDR3. Germline-derived CDR1 and CDR2 are MNHEY and SVGEGT. V shed 6 bases, J shed 5 bases, and the junction held 13 bases outside the gene matches. CDR3 sequence reads: CASSSQRSGGHEQYF. For the CDR3, the DNA is TGTGCCAGCAGCTCCCAGAGGTCGGGGGGTCACGAGCAGTACTTC.

The chain combines TRBV27 with TRBJ1-5; TRBD1 matches 10 bases. This CDR3 has 16 residues. V gave up 0 bases and J gave up 3 bases; unmatched junction bases: 2. Germline values: CDR1 MNHEY, CDR2 SMNVEV (reference sequence). In nucleotides, the CDR3 is TGTGCCAGCAGTTTATCGGGACAGGGGATCAATCAGCCCCAGCATTTT. It translates to CASSLSGQGINQPQHF.

The chain recombines TRBV28 with TRBJ2-7; tentative D call: TRBD2 (5 bases). With 3 bases removed from V and 7 bases from J, the gap between germline ends came to 10 bases. Germline assignment: CDR1 MDHEN and CDR2 SYDVKM. The CDR3 runs 12 residues. The CDR3, as DNA: TGTGCCAGCAGTTTGTGGACGGGGGAGCAGTACTTC. This sequence encodes CASSLWTGEQYF.

This chain connects TRBV25-1 to TRBJ1-3; TRBD1 is a possible D gene (6 bases). V lost 2 bases and J lost 3, with 14 bases in between. The CDR3 is 16 amino acids. Germline V gene data show CDR1 as MGHDK and CDR2 as SYGVNS. CDR3 amino acids: CASSERRGAGGNTIYF. CDR3 sequence (DNA): TGTGCCAGCAGTGAAAGGCGGGGGGCCGGTGGAAACACCATATATTTT.

This chain joins TRBV13 and TRBJ2-1, with 11 nucleotides matching TRBD2. The CDR3 totals 17 residues. The V gene's germline CDR1 is PRHDT and CDR2 FYEKMQ (reference sequence). Trimming removed 5 bases from V and 9 bases from J; junction bases left unmatched: 15. DNA of the CDR3: TGTGCCAGCAGCCCGGCCATCCTAGCGGGGGGAGGAATTGAGCAGTTCTTC. Its protein product is CASSPAILAGGGIEQFF.

The rearrangement uses TRBV10-2 and TRBJ1-2; the D gene is possibly TRBD1 (6 bases). Trimming cost V 3 bases and J 8 bases, with 13 bases left between them. There are 13 residues in the CDR3. Germline CDR1 reads WSHSY; CDR2 reads SAAADI. The CDR3, as DNA: TGCGCCAGCAGTGATGCGGGGGGGCGAGGCTACACCTTC. Translated, it gives CASSDAGGRGYTF.